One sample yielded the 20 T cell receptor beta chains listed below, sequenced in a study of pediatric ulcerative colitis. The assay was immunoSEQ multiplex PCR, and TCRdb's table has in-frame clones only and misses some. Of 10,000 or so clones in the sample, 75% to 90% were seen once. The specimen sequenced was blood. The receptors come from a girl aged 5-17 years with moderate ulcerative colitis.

CDR3 protein: CASSSGTGDTGELFF. CDR3 sequence (DNA): TGCGCCAGCAGCTCCGGGACAGGGGACACCGGGGAGCTGTTTTTT. The genes are TRBV5-1 and TRBJ2-2; TRBD1 matches 10 bases. Germline lookup yields CDR1 SGHRS and CDR2 YFSETQ. CDR3 size: 15 residues. J gave up 3 bases and V 3 bases, and 2 bases lay outside the gene matches.

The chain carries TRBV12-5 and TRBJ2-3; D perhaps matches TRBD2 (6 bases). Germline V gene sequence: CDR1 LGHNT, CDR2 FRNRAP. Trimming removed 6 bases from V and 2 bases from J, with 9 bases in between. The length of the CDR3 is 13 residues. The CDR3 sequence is CASGPGVTDTQYF. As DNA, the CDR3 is TGTGCTAGTGGCCCGGGGGTCACAGATACGCAGTATTTT.

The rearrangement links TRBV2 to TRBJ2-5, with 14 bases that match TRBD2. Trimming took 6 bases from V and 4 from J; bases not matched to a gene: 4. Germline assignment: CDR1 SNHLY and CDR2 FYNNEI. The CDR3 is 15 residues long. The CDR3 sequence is CASRTGLAGVETQYF. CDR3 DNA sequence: TGTGCCAGCAGAACGGGACTAGCGGGAGTAGAGACCCAGTACTTC. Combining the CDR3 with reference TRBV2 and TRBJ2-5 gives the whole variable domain EPEVTQTPSHQVTQMGQEVILRCVPISNHLYFYWYRQILGQKVEFLVSFYNNEISEKSEIFDDQFSVERPDGSNFTLKIRSTKLEDSAMYFCASRTGLAGVETQYFGPGTRLLVL.

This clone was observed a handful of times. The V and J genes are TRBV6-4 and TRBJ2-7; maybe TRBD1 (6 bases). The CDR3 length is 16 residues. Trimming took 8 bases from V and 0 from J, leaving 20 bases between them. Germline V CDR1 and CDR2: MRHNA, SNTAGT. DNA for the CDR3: TGTGCCAGCGGCTCTTACAGGGTAACCAACTCCTACGAGCAGTACTTC. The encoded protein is CASGSYRVTNSYEQYF.

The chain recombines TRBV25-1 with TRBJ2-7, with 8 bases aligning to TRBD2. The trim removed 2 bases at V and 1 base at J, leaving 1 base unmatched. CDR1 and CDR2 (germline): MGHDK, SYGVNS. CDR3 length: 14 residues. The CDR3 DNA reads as TGTGCCAGCAGTGAAGAGCGGGAGTCCTACGAGCAGTACTTC. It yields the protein CASSEERESYEQYF.

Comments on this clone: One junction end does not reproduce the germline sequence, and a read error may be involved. Written as DNA, the CDR3 is TGTGCCAGCAGTTATCGGCCGGAACAGGGGCTCCTTTTC. Amino acids: CASSYRPEQGLLF. This sequence joins TRBV6-5 and TRBJ1-2; 7 nucleotides match TRBD1. The CDR3 consists of 13 residues. CDR1 MNHEY and CDR2 SVGAGI come from the germline V gene.

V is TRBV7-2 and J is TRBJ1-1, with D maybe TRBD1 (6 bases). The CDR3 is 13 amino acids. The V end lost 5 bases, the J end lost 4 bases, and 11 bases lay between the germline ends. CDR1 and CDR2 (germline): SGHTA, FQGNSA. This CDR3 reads CASSVQGPTEAFF. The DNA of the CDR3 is TGTGCCAGCAGCGTACAGGGCCCCACTGAAGCTTTCTTT.

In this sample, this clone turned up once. The CDR3 DNA follows: TGCGCCAGCAGCTTTGGAGGGCCGGGGACTGAAGCTTTCTTT. This encodes CASSFGGPGTEAFF. The chain employs TRBV5-1 and TRBJ1-1; D is unclear. CDR1 is SGHRS and CDR2 is YFSETQ in the germline V gene. The CDR3 sequence is 14 residues long. Trimming took off 2 bases at V and 5 bases at J, with 13 bases between the two ends. Drawing the rest from reference TRBV5-1 and TRBJ1-1, the complete variable domain is KAGVTQTPRYLIKTRGQQVTLSCSPISGHRSVSWYQQTPGQGLQFLFEYFSETQRNKGNFPGRFSGRQFSNSRSEMNVSTLELGDSALYLCASSFGGPGTEAFFGQGTRLTVV.

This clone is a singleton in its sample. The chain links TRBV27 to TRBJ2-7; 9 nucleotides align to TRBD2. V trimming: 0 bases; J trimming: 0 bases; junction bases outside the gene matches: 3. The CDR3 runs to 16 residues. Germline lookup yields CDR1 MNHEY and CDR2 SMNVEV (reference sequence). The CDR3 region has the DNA TGTGCCAGCAGTTTATCGCTAGCGGGAAGCTCCTACGAGCAGTACTTC. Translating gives CASSLSLAGSSYEQYF.

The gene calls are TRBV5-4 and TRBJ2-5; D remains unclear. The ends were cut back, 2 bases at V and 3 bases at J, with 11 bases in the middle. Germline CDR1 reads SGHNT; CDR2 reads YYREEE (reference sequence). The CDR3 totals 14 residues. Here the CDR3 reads CASSFWAVKETQYF. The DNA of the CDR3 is TGTGCCAGCAGCTTCTGGGCAGTAAAAGAGACCCAGTACTTC.

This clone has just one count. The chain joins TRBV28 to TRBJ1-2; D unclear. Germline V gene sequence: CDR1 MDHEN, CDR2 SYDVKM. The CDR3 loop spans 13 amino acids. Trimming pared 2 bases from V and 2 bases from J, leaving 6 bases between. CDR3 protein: CASSLDGNYGYTF. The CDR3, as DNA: TGTGCCAGCAGTTTAGACGGGAACTATGGCTACACCTTC.

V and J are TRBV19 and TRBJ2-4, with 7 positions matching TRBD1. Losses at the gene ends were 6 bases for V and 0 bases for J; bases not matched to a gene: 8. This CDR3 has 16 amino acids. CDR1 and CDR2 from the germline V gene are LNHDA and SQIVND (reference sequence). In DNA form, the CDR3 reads TGTGCCAGTAGCAGGGGACAGACTATAGCCAAAAACATTCAGTACTTC. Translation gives CASSRGQTIAKNIQYF.

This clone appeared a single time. The CDR3 coding sequence is TGTGCCAGCAGACCAGAGCCGGGACAGGGGGCCGTCGGGGAGCTGTTTTTT. Translation: CASRPEPGQGAVGELFF. This chain links TRBV5-4 with TRBJ2-2, with TRBD1 identical over 12 bases. Looked up from germline, CDR1 is SGHNT and CDR2 is YYREEE (reference sequence). Trimming removed 5 bases from V and 7 bases from J; junction bases left unmatched: 12. This CDR3 spans 17 amino acids.

CDR3 in amino acids: CASSGSGGITDTQYF. DNA of the CDR3: TGTGCCAGCAGTGGTAGCGGGGGGATCACAGATACGCAGTATTTT. The chain carries TRBV2 and TRBJ2-3; 10 bases match TRBD2. V trimming: 4 bases; J trimming: 2 bases; junction bases outside the gene matches: 3. The CDR3 extends over 15 amino acids. Germline V gene data show CDR1 as SNHLY and CDR2 as FYNNEI.

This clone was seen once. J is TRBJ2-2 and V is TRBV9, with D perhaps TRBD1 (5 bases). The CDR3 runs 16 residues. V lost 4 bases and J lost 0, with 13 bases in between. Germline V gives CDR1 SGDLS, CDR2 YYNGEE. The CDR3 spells CASSPRRVSNTGELFF. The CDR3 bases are TGTGCCAGCAGCCCCCGCAGGGTCTCGAACACCGGGGAGCTGTTTTTT.

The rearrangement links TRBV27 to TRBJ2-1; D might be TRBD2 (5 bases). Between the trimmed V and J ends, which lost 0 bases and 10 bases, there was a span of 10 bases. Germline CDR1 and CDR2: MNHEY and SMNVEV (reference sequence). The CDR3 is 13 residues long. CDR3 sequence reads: CASSLSSGIEQFF. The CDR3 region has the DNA TGTGCCAGCAGTTTATCATCGGGGATCGAGCAGTTCTTC.

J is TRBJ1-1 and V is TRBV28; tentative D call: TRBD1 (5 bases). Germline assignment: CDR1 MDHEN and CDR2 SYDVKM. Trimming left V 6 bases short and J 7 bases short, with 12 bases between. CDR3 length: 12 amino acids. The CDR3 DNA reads TGTGCCAGCAGACTGCAGGGTGGTGAAGCTTTCTTT. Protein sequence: CASRLQGGEAFF.

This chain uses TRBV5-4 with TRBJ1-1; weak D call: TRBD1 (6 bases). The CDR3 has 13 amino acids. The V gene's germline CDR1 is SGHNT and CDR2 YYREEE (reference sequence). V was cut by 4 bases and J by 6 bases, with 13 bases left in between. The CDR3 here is CASSLYRGSEAFF. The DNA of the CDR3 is TGTGCCAGCAGCCTTTATAGGGGGTCTGAAGCTTTCTTT. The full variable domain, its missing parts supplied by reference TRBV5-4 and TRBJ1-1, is ETGVTQSPTHLIKTRGQQVTLRCSSQSGHNTVSWYQQALGQGPQFIFQYYREEENGRGNFPPRFSGLQFPNYSSELNVNALELDDSALYLCASSLYRGSEAFFGQGTRLTVV.

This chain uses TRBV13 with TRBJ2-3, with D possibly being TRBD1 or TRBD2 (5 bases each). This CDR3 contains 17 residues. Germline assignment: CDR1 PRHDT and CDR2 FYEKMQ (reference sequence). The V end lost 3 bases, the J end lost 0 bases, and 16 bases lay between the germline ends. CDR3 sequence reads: CASSFVSDWGSTDTQYF. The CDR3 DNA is TGTGCCAGCAGCTTTGTTAGTGATTGGGGGAGCACAGATACGCAGTATTTT.

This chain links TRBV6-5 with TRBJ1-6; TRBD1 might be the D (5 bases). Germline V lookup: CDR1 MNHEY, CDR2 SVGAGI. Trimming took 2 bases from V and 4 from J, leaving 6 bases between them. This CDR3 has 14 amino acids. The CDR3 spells CASSYQGYNSPLHF. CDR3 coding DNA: TGTGCCAGCAGTTACCAGGGTTATAATTCACCCCTCCACTTT.